Below are 6 T cell receptor beta chains sequenced from a single sample in a study of cytomegalovirus exposure and HLA in healthy donors. Primers included in the PCR were 60 Vbeta and 13 Jbeta primers. TCRdb's table, derived via immunoSEQ multiplex PCR, lists solely in-frame clones and lacks some. The data show under 150,000 clones, approximately 86% seen once. Source material: PBMCs. All receptors derive from a boy between 10 and 17 years old in good health and CMV-seronegative.

This chain links TRBV9 with TRBJ1-4; the D gene is possibly TRBD1 (5 bases). The CDR3 has 15 residues. Germline CDR1 and CDR2: SGDLS and YYNGEE. The V end lost 0 bases, the J end lost 7 bases, and 13 bases lay between the germline ends. The CDR3 sequence is CASSVGQGASEKLFF. The CDR3 DNA reads as TGTGCCAGCAGCGTAGGTCAAGGGGCAAGTGAAAAACTGTTTTTT. The whole variable domain, remainder taken from reference TRBV9 and TRBJ1-4, is DSGVTQTPKHLITATGQRVTLRCSPRSGDLSVYWYQQSLDQGLQFLIQYYNGEERAKGNILERFSAQQFPDLHSELNLSSLELGDSALYFCASSVGQGASEKLFFGSGTQLSVL.

The rearrangement links TRBV7-2 to TRBJ2-7; TRBD1 might be the D (5 bases). The CDR3 runs 15 residues. V dropped 1 base and J dropped 3 bases, with 13 bases sitting between them. Germline CDR1 reads SGHTA; CDR2 reads FQGNSA. The CDR3 here is CASSLGAGWDYEQYF. CDR3 nucleotides: TGTGCCAGCAGCTTAGGGGCAGGGTGGGACTACGAGCAGTACTTC.

This chain uses TRBV5-4 with TRBJ1-4; 8 bases align to TRBD1. The CDR3 extends over 15 amino acids. The germline V gene has CDR1 SGHNT and CDR2 YYREEE (reference sequence). The J segment lost 8 bases and the V segment lost 4 bases, leaving 10 bases of the junction unmatched. The CDR3 bases are TGTGCCAGCAGCACCTCCGGGACAGGTGGGGAAAAACTGTTTTTT. Its translation: CASSTSGTGGEKLFF.

The rearrangement uses TRBV7-9 and TRBJ2-1; TRBD2 is a possible D gene (6 bases). Trimming pared 2 bases from V and 0 bases from J, leaving 11 bases between. Looked up from germline, CDR1 is SEHNR and CDR2 is FQNEAQ (reference sequence). The CDR3 covers 16 residues. CDR3 sequence: CASSLMGLSSYNEQFF. CDR3 nucleotide sequence: TGTGCCAGCAGCTTAATGGGACTGAGCTCCTACAATGAGCAGTTCTTC.

A single count supports this clone. The rearrangement joins TRBV28 to TRBJ1-1; maybe TRBD1 (5 bases). Germline V CDR1 and CDR2: MDHEN, SYDVKM. The V gene lost 3 bases and the J gene lost 7 bases, with 6 bases spanning the gap. The CDR3 has 11 residues. CDR3 protein: CASSLGLEAFF. The CDR3, as DNA: TGTGCCAGCAGTTTGGGACTTGAAGCTTTCTTT.

This chain links TRBV7-3 with TRBJ1-1; the D gene is possibly TRBD1 (5 bases). V lost 5 bases, J lost 5 bases, and 12 bases lay in between. The CDR3 loop spans 13 amino acids. The germline CDR1 and CDR2 sequences are SGHTA and FQGTGA. CDR3 DNA: TGTGCCAGCAGCGACATGGGGGGTACTGAAGCTTTCTTT. Amino acids: CASSDMGGTEAFF. Full variable domain (missing parts from reference TRBV7-3 and TRBJ1-1): GAGVSQTPSNKVTEKGKYVELRCDPISGHTALYWYRQSLGQGPEFLIYFQGTGAADDSGLPNDRFFAVRPEGSVSTLKIQRTERGDSAVYLCASSDMGGTEAFFGQGTRLTVV.